This T cell receptor beta chain is drawn from a study of cytomegalovirus exposure and HLA in healthy donors. With regard to this clone: What it binds is unknown.

Whole-study findings and limits: TCR beta chains numbering 150 to 200 were designated cytomegalovirus-associated. A missense variant in DCLRE1C was later tied to TCR beta V- and J-gene trimming.

The germline CDR1 and CDR2 sequences are LNHDA and SQIVND (reference sequence). This CDR3 contains 14 residues. The J segment lost 5 bases and the V segment lost 9 bases, leaving 9 bases of the junction unmatched. PCR involved 60 Vbeta and 13 Jbeta primers. Assay: immunoSEQ multiplex PCR; the TCRdb copy retains only in-frame clones and omits some. Among over 120,000 clones, roughly 80% were seen once, and the ten largest hold 2.5% to 3%. Material for sequencing was PBMCs. This chain joins TRBV19 and TRBJ2-1, with TRBD2 identical over 8 bases. This receptor was taken from a woman younger than 45 in good health and CMV-seronegative. CDR3 in DNA: TGTGCCAGCCGTCAATCGGGAGGGAACAATGAGCAGTTCTTC. Translating it yields CASRQSGGNNEQFF.